A selection of T cell receptor beta chains follows, all from one sample in a study of T cell repertoires in cytomegalovirus infection. These receptors' antigens are unknown. TCRdb called the reads again in MiXCR, with one record for every CDR3 protein. The table has some 920,000 distinct CDR3 sequences, 31% seen once. The sample was cultured CD8+ T cells from PBMCs, taken from culture after CMV antigen stimulation. The receptors were gathered from a human donor in good health (CMV status not recorded). Some clones in this sample may be carry-over from other donors' samples. Both conserved end residues are trimmed from each CDR3. Each record gives: J gene, V gene, D gene, CDR3 protein. The D gene is left open where the match is weak.

j_call: TRBJ1-1
v_call: TRBV7-8
d_call: TRBD1
cdr3_aa: ASSSPRGQTNTEAF

j_call: TRBJ2-6
v_call: TRBV7-2
d_call: TRBD1
cdr3_aa: ASSFKQGAGANVLT

j_call: TRBJ1-1
v_call: TRBV12-5
d_call: TRBD1
cdr3_aa: ASGLQWTGQGIFTEAF

j_call: TRBJ2-1
v_call: TRBV20-1
d_call: NA
cdr3_aa: SARAHLSGYNEQF

j_call: TRBJ1-1
v_call: TRBV27
d_call: NA
cdr3_aa: ASSLFARDEAF

j_call: TRBJ1-1
v_call: TRBV7-9
d_call: NA
cdr3_aa: ASSLVGGTNTEAF

j_call: TRBJ1-1
v_call: TRBV28
d_call: NA
cdr3_aa: ASSSGVFTTITEAF

j_call: TRBJ2-3
v_call: TRBV9
d_call: TRBD1
cdr3_aa: VSSEGQGADTQY

j_call: TRBJ2-1
v_call: TRBV11-3
d_call: TRBD2
cdr3_aa: ASSSRLAGNNEQF

j_call: TRBJ1-1
v_call: TRBV5-4
d_call: NA
cdr3_aa: ASSWQGRGTEAF

j_call: TRBJ1-2
v_call: TRBV28
d_call: TRBD1
cdr3_aa: ASSWNRDRGFTYGYT

j_call: TRBJ1-2
v_call: TRBV4-1
d_call: NA
cdr3_aa: ASSQDQRQSNYGYT

j_call: TRBJ1-1
v_call: TRBV7-9
d_call: TRBD1
cdr3_aa: ASSFLDRVTEAF

j_call: TRBJ2-7
v_call: TRBV7-6
d_call: NA
cdr3_aa: ASSSDGDNSYEQY

j_call: TRBJ2-3
v_call: TRBV2
d_call: NA
cdr3_aa: ASSDGRVLVTDTQY

j_call: TRBJ2-3
v_call: TRBV4-3
d_call: NA
cdr3_aa: ASSQEPRRGTDTQY

j_call: TRBJ2-1
v_call: TRBV7-7
d_call: NA
cdr3_aa: ASSLAGPSSYNEQF

j_call: TRBJ1-3
v_call: TRBV12-3/TRBV12-4
d_call: NA
cdr3_aa: ASSFLRGRSGNTIY

j_call: TRBJ2-7
v_call: TRBV7-9
d_call: NA
cdr3_aa: ASSVLATEQY

j_call: TRBJ2-2
v_call: TRBV12-5
d_call: NA
cdr3_aa: ASGFSTPDILMNTGELF

j_call: TRBJ2-1
v_call: TRBV6-6
d_call: NA
cdr3_aa: ASKDPGSYNEQF

j_call: TRBJ2-5
v_call: TRBV6-1
d_call: TRBD1
cdr3_aa: ASPKADRGQETQY

j_call: TRBJ1-2
v_call: TRBV7-9
d_call: TRBD1
cdr3_aa: ASSSAGQGTGGYT

j_call: TRBJ2-5
v_call: TRBV6-4
d_call: TRBD1
cdr3_aa: ASSAGQAVQETQY

j_call: TRBJ1-2
v_call: TRBV6-6
d_call: NA
cdr3_aa: ASSYSCAGYGYT

j_call: TRBJ2-2
v_call: TRBV24-1
d_call: TRBD2
cdr3_aa: ATSDLKLAGVNTGELF

j_call: TRBJ1-1
v_call: TRBV19
d_call: NA
cdr3_aa: ASVDGFTEAF

j_call: TRBJ2-3
v_call: TRBV6-2/TRBV6-3
d_call: NA
cdr3_aa: ASSYSPVDTQY

j_call: TRBJ1-5
v_call: TRBV6-5
d_call: TRBD1
cdr3_aa: ASSPYRGRGQPQH

j_call: TRBJ2-5
v_call: TRBV7-9
d_call: NA
cdr3_aa: ANSSPLQETQY

j_call: TRBJ1-4
v_call: TRBV5-4
d_call: NA
cdr3_aa: AISTEGVENEKLF

j_call: TRBJ1-1
v_call: TRBV19
d_call: NA
cdr3_aa: ASSPLGQPNTEAF

j_call: TRBJ1-1
v_call: TRBV27
d_call: TRBD1
cdr3_aa: ASSTIPGGTEAF

j_call: TRBJ2-1
v_call: TRBV7-6
d_call: TRBD2
cdr3_aa: ASSERGGGNEQF

j_call: TRBJ2-1
v_call: TRBV7-4
d_call: NA
cdr3_aa: ASSLRTVRQDEQF

j_call: TRBJ1-1
v_call: TRBV4-2
d_call: TRBD1
cdr3_aa: ATSQGDTEAF

j_call: TRBJ2-7
v_call: TRBV27
d_call: NA
cdr3_aa: ASSLVGSTGATYEQY